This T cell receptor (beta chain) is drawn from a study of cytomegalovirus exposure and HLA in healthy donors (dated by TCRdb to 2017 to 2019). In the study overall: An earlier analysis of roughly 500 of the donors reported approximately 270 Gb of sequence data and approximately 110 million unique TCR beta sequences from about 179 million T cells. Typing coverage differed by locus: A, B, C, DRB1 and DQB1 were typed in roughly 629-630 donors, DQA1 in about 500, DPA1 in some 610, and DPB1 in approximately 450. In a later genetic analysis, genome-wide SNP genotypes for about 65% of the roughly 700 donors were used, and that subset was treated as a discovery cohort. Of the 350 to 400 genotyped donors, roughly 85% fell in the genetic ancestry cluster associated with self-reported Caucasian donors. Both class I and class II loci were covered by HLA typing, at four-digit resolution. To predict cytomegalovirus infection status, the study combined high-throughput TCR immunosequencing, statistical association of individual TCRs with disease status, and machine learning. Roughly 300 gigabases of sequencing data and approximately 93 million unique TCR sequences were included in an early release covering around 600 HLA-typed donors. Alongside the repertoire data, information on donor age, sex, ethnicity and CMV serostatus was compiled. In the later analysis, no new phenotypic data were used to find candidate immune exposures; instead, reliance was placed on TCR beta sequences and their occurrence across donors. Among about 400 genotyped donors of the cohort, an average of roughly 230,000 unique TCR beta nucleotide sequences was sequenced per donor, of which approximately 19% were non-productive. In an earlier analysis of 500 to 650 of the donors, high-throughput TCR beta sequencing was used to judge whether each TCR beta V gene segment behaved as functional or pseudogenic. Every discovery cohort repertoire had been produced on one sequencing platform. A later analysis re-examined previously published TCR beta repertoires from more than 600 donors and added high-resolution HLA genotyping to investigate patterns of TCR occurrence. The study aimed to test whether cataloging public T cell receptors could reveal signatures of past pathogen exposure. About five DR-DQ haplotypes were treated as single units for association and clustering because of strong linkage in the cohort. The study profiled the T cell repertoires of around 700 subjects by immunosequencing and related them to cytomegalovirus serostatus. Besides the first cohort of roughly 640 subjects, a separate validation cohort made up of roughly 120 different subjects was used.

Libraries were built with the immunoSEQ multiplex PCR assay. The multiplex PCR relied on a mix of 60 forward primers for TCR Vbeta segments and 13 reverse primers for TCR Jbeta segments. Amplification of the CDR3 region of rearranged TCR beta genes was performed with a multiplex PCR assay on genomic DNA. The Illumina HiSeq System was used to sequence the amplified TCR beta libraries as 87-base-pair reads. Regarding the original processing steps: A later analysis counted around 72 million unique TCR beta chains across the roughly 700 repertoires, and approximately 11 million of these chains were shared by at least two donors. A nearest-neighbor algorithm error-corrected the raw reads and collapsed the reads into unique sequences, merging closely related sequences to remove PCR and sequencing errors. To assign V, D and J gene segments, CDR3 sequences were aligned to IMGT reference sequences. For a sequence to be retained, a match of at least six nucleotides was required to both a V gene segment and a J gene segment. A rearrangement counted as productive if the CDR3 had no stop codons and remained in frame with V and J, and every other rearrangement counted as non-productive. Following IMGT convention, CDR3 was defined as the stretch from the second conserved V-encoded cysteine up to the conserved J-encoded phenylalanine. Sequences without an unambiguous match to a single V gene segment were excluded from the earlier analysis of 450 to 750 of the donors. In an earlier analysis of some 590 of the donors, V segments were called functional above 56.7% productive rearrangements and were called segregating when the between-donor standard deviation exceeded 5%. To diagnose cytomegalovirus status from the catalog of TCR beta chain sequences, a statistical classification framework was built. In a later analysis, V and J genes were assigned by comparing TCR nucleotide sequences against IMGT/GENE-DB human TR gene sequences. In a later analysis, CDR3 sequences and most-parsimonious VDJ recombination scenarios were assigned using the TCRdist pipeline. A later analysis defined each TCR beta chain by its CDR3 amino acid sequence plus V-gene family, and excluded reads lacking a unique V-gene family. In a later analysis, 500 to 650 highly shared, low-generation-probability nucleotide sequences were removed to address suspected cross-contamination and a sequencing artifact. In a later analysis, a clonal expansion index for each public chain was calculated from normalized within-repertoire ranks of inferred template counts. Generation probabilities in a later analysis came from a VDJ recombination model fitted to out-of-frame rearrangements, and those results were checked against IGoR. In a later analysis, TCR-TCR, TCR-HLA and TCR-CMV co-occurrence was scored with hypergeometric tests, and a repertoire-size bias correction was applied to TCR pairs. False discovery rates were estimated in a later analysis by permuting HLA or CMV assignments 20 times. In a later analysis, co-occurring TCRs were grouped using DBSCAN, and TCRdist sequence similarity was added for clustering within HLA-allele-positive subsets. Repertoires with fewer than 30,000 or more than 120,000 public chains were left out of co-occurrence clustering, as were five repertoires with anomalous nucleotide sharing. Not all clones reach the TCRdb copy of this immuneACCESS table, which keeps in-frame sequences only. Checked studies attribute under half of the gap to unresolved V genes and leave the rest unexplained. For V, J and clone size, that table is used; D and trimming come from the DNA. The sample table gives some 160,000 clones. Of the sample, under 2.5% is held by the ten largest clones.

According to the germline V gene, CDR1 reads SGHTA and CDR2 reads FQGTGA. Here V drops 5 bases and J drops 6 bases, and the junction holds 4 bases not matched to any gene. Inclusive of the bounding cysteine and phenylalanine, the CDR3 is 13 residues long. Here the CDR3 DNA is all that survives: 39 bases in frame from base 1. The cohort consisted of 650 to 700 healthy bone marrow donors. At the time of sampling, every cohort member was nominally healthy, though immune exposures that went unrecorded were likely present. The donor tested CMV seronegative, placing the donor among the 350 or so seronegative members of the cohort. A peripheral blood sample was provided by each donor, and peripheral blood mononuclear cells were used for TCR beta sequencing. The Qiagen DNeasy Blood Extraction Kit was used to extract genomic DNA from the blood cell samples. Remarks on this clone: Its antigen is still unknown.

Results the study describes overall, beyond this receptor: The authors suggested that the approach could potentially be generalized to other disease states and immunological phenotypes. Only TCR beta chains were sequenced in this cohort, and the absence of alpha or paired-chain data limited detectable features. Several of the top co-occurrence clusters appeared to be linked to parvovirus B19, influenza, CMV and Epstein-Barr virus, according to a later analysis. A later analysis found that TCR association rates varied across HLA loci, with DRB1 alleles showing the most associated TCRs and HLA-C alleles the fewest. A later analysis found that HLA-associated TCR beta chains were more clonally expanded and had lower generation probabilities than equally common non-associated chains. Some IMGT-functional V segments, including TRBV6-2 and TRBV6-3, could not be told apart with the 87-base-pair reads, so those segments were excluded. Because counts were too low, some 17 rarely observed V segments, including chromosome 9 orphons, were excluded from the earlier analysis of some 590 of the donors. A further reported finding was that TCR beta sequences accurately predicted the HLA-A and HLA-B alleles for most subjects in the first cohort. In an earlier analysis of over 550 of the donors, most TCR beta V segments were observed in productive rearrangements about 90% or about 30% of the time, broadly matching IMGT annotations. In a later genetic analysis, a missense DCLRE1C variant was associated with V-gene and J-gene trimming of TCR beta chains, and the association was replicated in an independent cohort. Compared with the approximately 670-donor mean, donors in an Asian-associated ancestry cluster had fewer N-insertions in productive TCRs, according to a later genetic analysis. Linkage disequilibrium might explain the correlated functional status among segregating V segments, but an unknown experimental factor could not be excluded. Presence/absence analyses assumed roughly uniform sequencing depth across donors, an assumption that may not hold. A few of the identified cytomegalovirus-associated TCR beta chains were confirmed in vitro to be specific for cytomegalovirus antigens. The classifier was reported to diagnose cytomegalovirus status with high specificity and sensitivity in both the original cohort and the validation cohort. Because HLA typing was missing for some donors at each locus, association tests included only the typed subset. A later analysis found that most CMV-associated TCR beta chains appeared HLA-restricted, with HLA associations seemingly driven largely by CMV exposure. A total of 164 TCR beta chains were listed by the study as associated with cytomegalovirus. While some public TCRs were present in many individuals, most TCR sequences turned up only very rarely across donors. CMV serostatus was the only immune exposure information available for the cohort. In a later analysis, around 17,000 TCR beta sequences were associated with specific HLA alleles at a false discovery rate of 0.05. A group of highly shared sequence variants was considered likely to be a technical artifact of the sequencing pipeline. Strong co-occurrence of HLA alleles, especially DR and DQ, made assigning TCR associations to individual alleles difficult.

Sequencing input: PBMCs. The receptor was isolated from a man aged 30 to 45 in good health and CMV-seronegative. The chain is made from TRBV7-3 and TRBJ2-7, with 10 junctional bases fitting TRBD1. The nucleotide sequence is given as TGTGCCAGCAGCACAAGGACAGGGGGCGAGCAGTACTTC. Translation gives CASSTRTGGEQYF. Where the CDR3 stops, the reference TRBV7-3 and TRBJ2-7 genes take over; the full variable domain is GAGVSQTPSNKVTEKGKYVELRCDPISGHTALYWYRQSLGQGPEFLIYFQGTGAADDSGLPNDRFFAVRPEGSVSTLKIQRTERGDSAVYLCASSTRTGGEQYFGPGTRLTVT.